Listed below are T cell receptor beta chains from one sample, sequenced in a study of a mutant IDH1 vaccine in newly diagnosed glioma. These receptors have no identified antigens. TCRdb's table, derived via immunoSEQ multiplex PCR, lists solely in-frame clones and lacks some. The sample carries about 32,000 clones, 78% recorded once. Sequences were derived from PBMCs, sampled from a glioma patient whose treatment included an IDH1 peptide vaccine. The receptors stem from a woman in her thirties or forties with glioma. The CDR3 runs from the conserved cysteine through the conserved F or W. D genes are given only for firm matches. Rows may omit the clone size; those that give it use once, few, many or a size class.

V gene	J gene	D gene	clone size	CDR3 protein	CDR3 DNA
TRBV29-1	TRBJ2-1	NA	NA	CSVFGGAYNEQFF	TGCAGCGTTTTCGGCGGGGCCTACAATGAGCAGTTCTTC
TRBV5-4	TRBJ2-5	NA	once	CASSLFKRETQYF	TGTGCCAGCAGCTTGTTTAAACGGGAGACCCAGTACTTC
TRBV7-9	TRBJ2-7	TRBD1	NA	CASSPRQGRSYEQYF	TGTGCCAGCAGCCCTCGACAGGGAAGGTCCTACGAGCAGTACTTC
TRBV5-1	TRBJ1-4	TRBD1	NA	CASSLSDRGKEKLFF	TGCGCCAGCAGCTTAAGTGACAGGGGTAAAGAAAAACTGTTTTTT
TRBV7-2	TRBJ1-2	NA	NA	CASSFGGANYGYTF	TGTGCCAGCAGCTTCGGGGGAGCTAACTATGGCTACACCTTC
TRBV7-2	TRBJ1-4	NA	NA	CASSFDQLREKLFF	TGTGCCAGCAGCTTTGACCAACTAAGGGAAAAACTGTTTTTT
TRBV2	TRBJ2-1	NA	NA	CASSEEGVYNEQFF	TGTGCCAGCAGTGAAGAGGGGGTCTACAATGAGCAGTTCTTC
TRBV6-1	TRBJ1-2	NA	NA	CASSALYYGYTF	TGTGCCAGCAGTGCGCTGTACTATGGCTACACCTTC
TRBV5-1	TRBJ1-1	NA	NA	CASKVRGASSVTTEAFF	TGCGCCAGCAAGGTGCGGGGCGCGAGTTCTGTTACCACTGAAGCTTTCTTT
TRBV2	TRBJ2-5	NA	NA	CASSETGIGGGTQYF	TGTGCCAGCAGTGAGACAGGGATCGGGGGTGGGACCCAGTACTTC
TRBV19	TRBJ1-3	TRBD1	NA	CASSVQGAGNTIYF	TGTGCCAGTAGTGTTCAGGGGGCTGGAAACACCATATATTTT
TRBV2	TRBJ1-2	NA	NA	CASSEEGGYTF	TGTGCCAGCAGTGAAGAGGGAGGCTACACCTTC
TRBV30	TRBJ1-3	NA	NA	CASGRVSNGNTIYF	TGTGCCTCTGGAAGAGTATCGAATGGAAACACCATATATTTT
TRBV10-3	TRBJ1-6	NA	NA	CAISALWRGGPPLHF	TGTGCCATCAGTGCGCTGTGGAGGGGGGGTCCACCCCTCCACTTT
TRBV4-1	TRBJ2-7	NA	few	CASSQLGDYEQYF	TGCGCCAGCAGCCAACTTGGGGACTACGAGCAGTACTTC
TRBV30	TRBJ2-5	NA	NA	CAWSDAGNLFGTQYF	TGTGCCTGGAGTGACGCGGGCAACCTTTTCGGGACCCAGTACTTC
TRBV6-1	TRBJ2-1	NA	NA	CASSEEPARPYNEQFF	TGTGCCAGCAGTGAAGAACCAGCTAGGCCATACAATGAGCAGTTCTTC
TRBV11-3	TRBJ1-3	NA	once	CASSGGDAGNTIYF	TGTGCCAGCAGCGGAGGGGACGCTGGAAACACCATATATTTT
TRBV30	TRBJ1-4	NA	NA	CAWRPPGVNEKLFF	TGTGCCTGGAGGCCCCCAGGGGTCAATGAAAAACTGTTTTTT
TRBV11-3	TRBJ1-6	NA	NA	CASSLISGQPLHF	TGTGCCAGCAGCTTAATCAGCGGTCAACCCCTCCACTTT
TRBV7-9	TRBJ1-2	NA	NA	CASSIPPKDRRGNYGYTF	TGTGCCAGCAGCATCCCGCCTAAGGACAGAAGAGGGAACTATGGCTACACCTTC
TRBV15	TRBJ1-1	NA	NA	CATSRDPGADTEAFF	TGTGCCACCAGCAGAGATCCGGGGGCGGATACTGAAGCTTTCTTT
TRBV4-2	TRBJ1-6	TRBD1	few	CASSRISGQGDSPLHF	TGTGCCAGCAGCCGAATCTCGGGACAGGGGGATTCACCCCTCCACTTT
TRBV7-7	TRBJ2-3	NA	NA	CASSSRYTDTQYF	TGTGCTAGCAGCTCCCGTTACACAGATACGCAGTATTTT
TRBV7-9	TRBJ2-3	NA	NA	CASSLGARSSTDTQYF	TGTGCCAGCAGCTTAGGGGCTAGGTCCAGCACAGATACGCAGTATTTT
TRBV29-1	TRBJ1-4	NA	NA	CSVLQGSNEKLFF	TGCAGCGTTTTACAGGGTTCTAATGAAAAACTGTTTTTT
TRBV2	TRBJ1-4	NA	NA	CASMVTTNEKLFF	TGTGCCAGCATGGTCACAACTAATGAAAAACTGTTTTTT
TRBV6-5	TRBJ1-2	NA	few	CASSPDPFVGYTF	TGTGCCAGCAGTCCGGACCCCTTCGTAGGCTACACCTTC
TRBV19	TRBJ1-5	NA	NA	CASSIEGQPQHF	TGTGCCAGTAGTATTGAGGGTCAGCCCCAGCATTTT
TRBV6-1	TRBJ2-3	NA	NA	CASNNRFSDTQYF	TGTGCCAGCAATAATAGGTTTTCAGATACGCAGTATTTT
TRBV13	TRBJ2-1	NA	NA	CASSLGRGLAYNEQFF	TGTGCCAGCAGCTTAGGGAGGGGACTCGCTTACAATGAGCAGTTCTTC
TRBV7-2	TRBJ2-5	NA	NA	CASNPQGNGQETQYF	TGTGCCAGCAACCCACAGGGCAATGGTCAAGAGACCCAGTACTTC
TRBV5-1	TRBJ2-3	TRBD2	NA	CASSWGGLAGGDHTDTQYF	TGCGCCAGCAGCTGGGGGGGACTAGCGGGGGGCGATCACACAGATACGCAGTATTTT
TRBV6-6	TRBJ1-5	NA	few	CASSYGSRVLNQPQHF	TGTGCCAGCAGTTATGGGTCCAGGGTGCTCAATCAGCCCCAGCATTTT
TRBV6-5	TRBJ1-5	TRBD1	NA	CASGTGDQPQHF	TGTGCCAGTGGGACAGGGGATCAGCCCCAGCATTTT
TRBV7-6	TRBJ1-5	TRBD1	NA	CASSPSQGGRNQPQHF	TGTGCCAGCAGCCCCTCCCAAGGGGGCAGAAATCAGCCCCAGCATTTT
TRBV5-1	TRBJ2-5	TRBD1	NA	CASSNGQAQETQYF	TGCGCCAGCAGCAACGGACAGGCCCAAGAGACCCAGTACTTC
TRBV4-2	TRBJ1-1	TRBD1	NA	CASSQVTGGTTEAFF	TGTGCCAGCAGCCAAGTCACAGGGGGCACAACTGAAGCTTTCTTT
TRBV25-1	TRBJ1-3	TRBD1	NA	CASSAQGDGNTIYF	TGTGCCAGCAGTGCACAGGGGGATGGGAACACCATATATTTT
TRBV14	TRBJ1-2	NA	NA	CASSLRGQRYGYTF	TGTGCCAGCAGTCTGAGGGGACAACGCTATGGCTACACCTTC
TRBV19	TRBJ2-1	NA	NA	CASSIVGGPVEFF	TGTGCCAGTAGTATCGTTGGAGGGCCGGTGGAGTTCTTC
TRBV6-5	TRBJ2-7	NA	NA	CASSPGVTYEQYF	TGTGCCAGCAGTCCAGGGGTGACGTACGAGCAGTACTTC
TRBV6-5	TRBJ2-1	NA	NA	CASSYSRANNEQFF	TGTGCCAGCAGTTACTCCCGCGCTAACAATGAGCAGTTCTTC
TRBV6-5	TRBJ1-2	TRBD1	NA	CASSYWDRRGYTF	TGTGCCAGCAGTTACTGGGACAGAAGAGGCTACACCTTC
TRBV11-2	TRBJ2-7	NA	NA	CASSLDHIEEYF	TGTGCCAGCAGCTTAGATCATATAGAGGAGTACTTC
TRBV5-1	TRBJ2-5	TRBD1	NA	CASRGTAVSQETQYF	TGCGCCAGCAGAGGGACAGCTGTAAGCCAAGAGACCCAGTACTTC
TRBV12-5	TRBJ2-2	NA	NA	CASGFKGPTGELFF	TGTGCTAGTGGTTTTAAAGGGCCCACCGGGGAGCTGTTTTTT
TRBV11-2	TRBJ2-3	NA	once	CASSFGGGTTDTQYF	TGTGCCAGCAGCTTCGGAGGGGGGACCACAGATACGCAGTATTTT
TRBV29-1	TRBJ1-2	NA	NA	CSVALWDGYTF	TGCAGCGTCGCCCTTTGGGATGGCTACACCTTC
TRBV4-3	TRBJ1-2	NA	NA	CASSQDGGGYTF	TGCGCCAGCAGCCAAGACGGAGGAGGCTACACCTTC
TRBV7-2	TRBJ2-7	NA	NA	CASSLGPLTYEQYF	TGTGCCAGCAGCTTAGGGCCTCTTACCTACGAGCAGTACTTC
TRBV21-1	TRBJ2-7	NA	NA	CASSDRQGVDEQYF	TGTGCCAGCAGCGATCGACAGGGGGTCGACGAGCAGTACTTC
TRBV4-3	TRBJ1-6	NA	NA	CASSQDWVTRWGRGSSPLHF	TGCGCCAGCAGCCAAGATTGGGTCACAAGGTGGGGGCGGGGTAGTTCACCCCTCCACTTT
TRBV19	TRBJ1-4	NA	NA	CASSKVGGKEKLFF	TGTGCCAGTAGTAAAGTTGGAGGAAAGGAAAAACTGTTTTTT
TRBV30	TRBJ2-2	TRBD1	NA	CARVGGPGELFF	TGTGCCCGCGTAGGGGGCCCGGGGGAGCTGTTTTTT